The T cell receptor (beta chain) under discussion was sequenced for a study of blood T cell repertoires in COVID-19. Study-level background: COVID-19 samples, acute and convalescent, were from the United States, Italy and Spain.

In the authors' methods: Estimates of nucleated cell counts were drawn from the amplification of reference gene primers. The method was immunoSEQ multiplex PCR; TCRdb's version includes in-frame clones alone and lacks a portion of them. Clone size and the V and J calls come from that table; the DNA yielded D and trimming. The table records some 180,000 clones, around 85% of them present only once. Followed over time, Seattle patients had been enrolled while infection was active. The ends were cut back, 1 base at V and 0 bases at J, with 7 bases in the middle. CDR3 length equals 16 residues. Germline loops: CDR1 SEHNR, CDR2 FQNEAQ (reference sequence).

Material: peripheral blood. The J gene is TRBJ1-6, the V gene TRBV7-9; D remains ambiguous. This clonotype was sampled from a woman of 80 years or more with COVID-19, enrolled during active disease. CDR3 nucleotide sequence: TGTGCCAGCAGCTTAGGTCGCAGCTCCTATAATTCACCCCTCCACTTT. Translated, it gives CASSLGRSSYNSPLHF.